This T cell receptor beta chain was sequenced in a study of T cells in Graves' hyperthyroidism and ophthalmopathy. Overall study results and limits: Ophthalmopathy was model-predicted a median about six months pre-onset. Blood also showed most of the thyroid clonotypes that were expanded above 0.001.

Authors of the study amplified TCR beta CDR3 regions from RNA transcripts. The HTBI primer set drove a first-round RT-PCR of the TCR CDR3. From the multiplex PCR reads, TCRdb called clonotypes with MiXCR, one entry per CDR3 protein. There are more than 500,000 distinct CDR3 sequences in the sample; around 50% occur only once, and around 44% lies in the top ten. Looked up from germline, CDR1 is SGHTA and CDR2 is FQGNSA. V trimming: 11 bases; J trimming: 5 bases; junction bases outside the gene matches: 7. CDR3 size: 13 residues. Patients were excluded because of uncontrolled infection, other autoimmune disease, pregnancy or lactation. In regard to this clonotype: What it binds is not known.

The gene calls are TRBV7-2 and TRBJ2-1; 9 positions agree with TRBD2. Sequencing used peripheral blood or thyroid tissue (not recorded which). This clonotype originated in an adult woman with Graves' disease, either hyperthyroidism or ophthalmopathy (not recorded which). Here the CDR3 DNA reads TGTGCCGCCGGGCTAGCGGGAAACAATGAGCAGTTCTTC. Translating gives CAAGLAGNNEQFF.